A selection of T cell receptor beta chains follows, all from one sample in a study of T-cell reconstitution after alpha-beta-depleted transplantation in children. MiXCR, applied by TCRdb to the PCR reads, yields one record per CDR3 protein. The table shows under 850,000 distinct CDR3 sequences, with 10% to 15% occurring only once. This material consisted of PBMCs, taken before TCRalphabeta/CD19-depleted stem cell transplant. The source of these receptors is a girl aged 2 to 9 with congenital amegakaryocytic thrombocytopenia, due to receive a stem cell transplant. Each CDR3 is given with its conserved first and last residue. A D gene is named only where the DNA matches it firmly. Only part of the rows carry a size: once, few, many, or a class if the clone is expanded.

clone size	D gene	J gene	V gene	CDR3 DNA	CDR3 protein
few	-	TRBJ2-7	TRBV7-3	TGTGCCAGCAGCTTAAATGGGGGTCCCTACGAGCAGTACTTC	CASSLNGGPYEQYF
-	-	TRBJ2-2	TRBV29-1	TGCAGCGCAGGAAAGGGGACCGGGGAGCTGTTTTTT	CSAGKGTGELFF
many	TRBD2	TRBJ2-7	TRBV6-5	TGTGCCAGCAGTTATTTAGGACTAGCGGGAATCGAGCAGTACTTC	CASSYLGLAGIEQYF
-	-	TRBJ2-3	TRBV29-1	TGCAGCGTGACCCGACAGGCTGGTCCCACAGATACGCAGTATTTT	CSVTRQAGPTDTQYF
-	-	TRBJ2-7	TRBV12-3/TRBV12-4	TGTGCCAGCTCGCGGGACAGCCTTTTCTACGAGCAGTACTTC	CASSRDSLFYEQYF
many	-	TRBJ2-5	TRBV12-3/TRBV12-4	TGTGCCAGCACCCCCAGGGCAGGGAGAGAGACCCAGTACTTC	CASTPRAGRETQYF
-	-	TRBJ1-5	TRBV21-1	TGTGCCAGCAGCCCACCCCTGGAGCATTTGACTATTCAGAATCAGCCCCAGCATTTT	CASSPPLEHLTIQNQPQHF
-	-	TRBJ2-7	TRBV5-1	TGCGCCAGCAGCTTGGGGGGGGGCTACAGCTCCTACGAGCAGTACTTC	CASSLGGGYSSYEQYF
many	-	TRBJ2-7	TRBV28	TGTGCCAGCAGCACATCGACGTACTCCTACGAGCAGTACTTC	CASSTSTYSYEQYF
many	-	TRBJ2-2	TRBV29-1	TGCAGCGCAGGAGCGCAGAACACCGGGGAGCTGTTTTTT	CSAGAQNTGELFF
few	-	TRBJ1-1	TRBV14	TGTGCCACCACGCCTCGTCTTAGCACTGAAGCTTTCTTT	CATTPRLSTEAFF
many	TRBD2	TRBJ2-5	TRBV20-1	TGCAGTGCTAGGGACACGTGGGCGGGAGTAGTAGAGACCCAGTACTTC	CSARDTWAGVVETQYF
many	-	TRBJ2-7	TRBV5-1	TGCGCCAGCAGCTTGGAGAGTTTCCCCTACGAGCAGTACTTC	CASSLESFPYEQYF
few	-	TRBJ2-3	TRBV27	TGTGCCAGCAGTTTAATGGGCGCAGATACGCAGTATTTT	CASSLMGADTQYF
many	-	TRBJ2-7	TRBV20-1	TGCAGTGCACGGACCGGCGGGACCTACGAGCAGTACTTC	CSARTGGTYEQYF
-	-	TRBJ2-2	TRBV2	TGTGCCAGCAGTGAACTTGGGGAGCTGTTTTTT	CASSELGELFF
many	-	TRBJ2-1	TRBV11-2	TGTGCCAGCAGCCGTAGAAGCAAGTACAATGAGCAGTTCTTC	CASSRRSKYNEQFF
many	TRBD2	TRBJ2-1	TRBV10-3	TGTGCCATCAAGCCAGAAGCGGGAGCACTTTATGAGCAGTTCTTC	CAIKPEAGALYEQFF
few	-	TRBJ1-3	TRBV11-2	TGTGCCAGCAGCTTTTACGGGTTTTGGGCTGGAAACACCATATATTTT	CASSFYGFWAGNTIYF
few	TRBD2	TRBJ2-3	TRBV12-3/TRBV12-4	TGTGCCAGCAGTTTACAGCGGGGTTCGCAGTATTTT	CASSLQRGSQYF
few	-	TRBJ2-1	TRBV20-1	TGCAGTGTCCGGGACGGCTATGAGCAGTTCTTC	CSVRDGYEQFF
many	-	TRBJ1-1	TRBV5-1	TGCGCCAGCAGTCTAGGACAGTTCCTGAACACTGAAGCTTTCTTT	CASSLGQFLNTEAFF
many	TRBD1	TRBJ2-1	TRBV5-1	TGCGCCAGCAGCAACCGGGACAGGGAAGGTGGCAATGAGCAGTTCTTC	CASSNRDREGGNEQFF
-	-	TRBJ2-1	TRBV27	TGTGCCAGCAGTACTAACAATTACAATGAGCAGTTCTTC	CASSTNNYNEQFF
few	-	TRBJ1-3	TRBV18	TGTGCCAGCTCACCAGGACTCGGAAACACCATATATTTT	CASSPGLGNTIYF
-	-	TRBJ2-1	TRBV29-1	TGCAGCGTTCTGGGACCCGCCCATGAGCAGTTCTTC	CSVLGPAHEQFF
few	-	TRBJ2-1	TRBV7-8	TGTGCCAGCAGCAACCCGGTCGGGGACGCGATGATTCGGGACAATGAGCAGTTCTTC	CASSNPVGDAMIRDNEQFF
many	-	TRBJ2-2	TRBV7-9	TGTGCCAGCAGCTTAGACGACCCGAACACCGGGGAGCTGTTTTTT	CASSLDDPNTGELFF
-	TRBD2	TRBJ2-1	TRBV29-1	TGCAGCGTTGCCCGGAGCGCTAGCGGGAGGGGTAATGAGCAGTTCTTC	CSVARSASGRGNEQFF
-	-	TRBJ2-1	TRBV20-1	TGCAGTGCTAGAGATCCCGTCGGGGGTTACAATGAGCAGTTCTTC	CSARDPVGGYNEQFF
few	-	TRBJ1-2	TRBV7-6	TGTGCCAGCAGCTCTTTGGGATCAGGGGGCTACACCTTC	CASSSLGSGGYTF
many	-	TRBJ2-7	TRBV12-3/TRBV12-4	TGTGCCAGCAGTTTCCCCGGGTACTACGAGCAGTACTTC	CASSFPGYYEQYF
-	TRBD1	TRBJ1-2	TRBV12-3/TRBV12-4	TGTGCCAGCAGTCTACGAGGGACAGGACTGGGGAGCTACACCTTC	CASSLRGTGLGSYTF
-	-	TRBJ2-7	TRBV6-1	TGTGCCAGCAGTGAATCACGAGGCTACGAGCAGTACTTC	CASSESRGYEQYF
-	-	TRBJ2-1	TRBV7-9	TGTGCCAGCAGCTCTATTACAGGGAGTTCCTCCTACAATGAGCAGTTCTTC	CASSSITGSSSYNEQFF
many	TRBD1	TRBJ1-2	TRBV29-1	TGCAGCGTAAATAATCCGGACAGGGGTGGCTACACCTTC	CSVNNPDRGGYTF
many	-	TRBJ2-6	TRBV20-1	TGCAGTGCTCGAGGGATCTCTGGGGCCAACGTCCTGACTTTC	CSARGISGANVLTF
many	-	TRBJ2-6	TRBV28	TGTGCCAGCAGTTTATTACGCTCTGGGGCCAACGTCCTGACTTTC	CASSLLRSGANVLTF
-	-	TRBJ1-4	TRBV12-3/TRBV12-4	TGTGCCAGCAGTTTAGCAGTCCCAGGGGAAAAACTGTTTTTT	CASSLAVPGEKLFF
many	TRBD2	TRBJ2-3	TRBV6-5	TGTGCCAGCAGTTACAGGTCTAGCGGGAGGGCAGATACGCAGTATTTT	CASSYRSSGRADTQYF
few	TRBD1	TRBJ1-5	TRBV7-2	TGTGCCAGCAGCCTCGACAGGGGGTCAAGGCAGCCCCAGCATTTT	CASSLDRGSRQPQHF
-	TRBD2	TRBJ2-7	TRBV7-6	TGTGCCAGCAGCTCTATTACTAGCGGGGACTACGAGCAGTACTTC	CASSSITSGDYEQYF
many	-	TRBJ1-2	TRBV20-1	TGCAGTGCTAGCCGGGGCGCTTATGGCTACACCTTC	CSASRGAYGYTF
-	-	TRBJ2-2	TRBV20-1	TGCAGTGCTAGGGGAGATAGCGGCACCGGGGAGCTGTTTTTT	CSARGDSGTGELFF
few	TRBD1	TRBJ1-4	TRBV4-2	TGTGCCAGCAGCCAAACAGGCCCCGGGACAGGTGGCGAAAAACTGTTTTTT	CASSQTGPGTGGEKLFF
many	TRBD2	TRBJ2-1	TRBV10-3	TGTGCCATCAGTGACTGGGAGGGCCGCCCCAATGAGCAGTTCTTC	CAISDWEGRPNEQFF
-	-	TRBJ1-1	TRBV12-3/TRBV12-4	TGTGCCAGCAGCCTGGGCCCGGGACAGAACACTGAAGCTTTCTTT	CASSLGPGQNTEAFF
many	-	TRBJ2-7	TRBV24-1	TGTGCCACCCAAAAAGGACAGTCCTACGAGCAGTACTTC	CATQKGQSYEQYF